This TCR beta chain was documented in a study of cytomegalovirus exposure and HLA in healthy donors. Findings and caveats of the study: V- and J-gene trimming of TCR beta was linked (in a later analysis) to a missense DCLRE1C variant.

This clone was observed a single time. Its antigen is not identified. Researchers ran the PCR with 60 Vbeta and 13 Jbeta primers. Here immunoSEQ multiplex PCR was the method, and the copy in TCRdb shows in-frame clones only, minus some. The sample includes approximately 180,000 clones, around 75% seen only once; the top ten take approximately 1.8%. Germline V gene lookup returns CDR1 SQVTM and CDR2 ANQGSEA. The ends lost 2 bases at V and 2 bases at J; junction bases unmatched: 15. This CDR3 is 18 amino acids long. The receptor was isolated from a woman in her thirties in good health and CMV-seronegative. The sample taken for sequencing was PBMCs. This chain links TRBV29-1 with TRBJ2-7; 10 nucleotides align to TRBD1. The CDR3 is CSVERLRGQGSPPYEQYF. The CDR3, as DNA: TGCAGCGTTGAACGTCTTAGGGGACAGGGGTCACCTCCCTACGAGCAGTACTTC.